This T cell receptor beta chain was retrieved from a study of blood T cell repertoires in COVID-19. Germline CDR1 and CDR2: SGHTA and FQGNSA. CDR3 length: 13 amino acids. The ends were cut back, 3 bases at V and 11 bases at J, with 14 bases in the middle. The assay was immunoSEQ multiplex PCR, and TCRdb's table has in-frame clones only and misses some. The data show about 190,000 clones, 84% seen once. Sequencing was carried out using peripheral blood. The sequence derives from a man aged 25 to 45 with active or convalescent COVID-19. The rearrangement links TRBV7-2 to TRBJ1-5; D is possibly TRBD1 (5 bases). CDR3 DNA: TGTGCCAGCAGCTTGGGGAGGGGCCGGGCCCAGCATTTT. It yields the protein CASSLGRGRAQHF.